This TCR beta chain was documented in a study of blood T cell repertoires in COVID-19. At the level of the study: Both acute and convalescent COVID-19 samples were obtained from the United States, Italy and Spain. T cells, B-cell-depleted T cells, or PBMCs provided the cDNA or gDNA that served as material.

J was trimmed by 12 bases and V by 0 bases; bases with no gene match: 12. CDR3 length equals 15 residues. Germline CDR1 is LGHNA and CDR2 is YNFKEQ. Original handling: Reference gene primer amplification gave nucleated cell count estimates. Generated by immunoSEQ multiplex PCR, the TCRdb table keeps only in-frame clones and is missing some. V and J calls and clone size follow that table, whereas D and trimming were derived from the DNA. The data hold about 26,000 clones, with around 90% observed a single time. The V gene is TRBV4-2, the J gene TRBJ2-5; TRBD2 agrees at 8 bases. Sequencing was done on a sample of peripheral blood. The origin of this receptor is a man aged 65-85 years with acute or convalescent COVID-19. The CDR3 DNA reads as TGTGCCAGCAGCCAAGATTATGTTAGCGGGGCCCTTGAGTACTTC. Translation: CASSQDYVSGALEYF.